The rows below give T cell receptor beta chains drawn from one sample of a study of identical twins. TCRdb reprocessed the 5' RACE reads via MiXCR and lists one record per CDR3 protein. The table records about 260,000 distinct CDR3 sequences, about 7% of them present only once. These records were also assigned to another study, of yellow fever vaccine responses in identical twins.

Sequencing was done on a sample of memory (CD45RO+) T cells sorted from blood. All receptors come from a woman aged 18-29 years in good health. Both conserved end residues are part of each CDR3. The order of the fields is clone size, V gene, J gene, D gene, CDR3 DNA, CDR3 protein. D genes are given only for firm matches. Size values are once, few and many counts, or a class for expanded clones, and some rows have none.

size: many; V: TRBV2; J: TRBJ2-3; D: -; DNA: TGTGCCAGCATCCAGCGGCCTAGCACAGATACGCAGTATTTT; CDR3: CASIQRPSTDTQYF
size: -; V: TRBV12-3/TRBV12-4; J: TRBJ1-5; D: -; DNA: TGTGCCAGCAGTAAGTCTTCCGATCAGCCCCAGCATTTT; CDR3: CASSKSSDQPQHF
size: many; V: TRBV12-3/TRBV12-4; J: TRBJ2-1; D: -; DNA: TGTGCCAGCAGTTTATACGGAATCTCCTACAATGAGCAGTTCTTC; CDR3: CASSLYGISYNEQFF
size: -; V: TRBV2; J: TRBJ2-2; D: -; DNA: TGTGCCAGCAGACTCGGTCGCACCGGGGAGCTGTTTTTT; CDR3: CASRLGRTGELFF
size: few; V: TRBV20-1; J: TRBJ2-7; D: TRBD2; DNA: TGCAGTGCCGCCCGGCCGGTAGCGGGAGGTTACGAGCAGTACTTC; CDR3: CSAARPVAGGYEQYF
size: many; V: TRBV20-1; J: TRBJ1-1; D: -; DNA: TGCAGCGAGCAGGGACGGCTCAACAAAGCTTTCTTT; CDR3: CSEQGRLNKAFF
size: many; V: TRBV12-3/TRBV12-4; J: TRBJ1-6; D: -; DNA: TGTGCCAGCAGTTTTAAGTTGGTCTATAATTCACCCCTCCACTTT; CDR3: CASSFKLVYNSPLHF
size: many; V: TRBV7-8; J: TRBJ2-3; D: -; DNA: TGTGCCAGCAGCTTAGTGACAGGAACTAGCACAGATACGCAGTATTTT; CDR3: CASSLVTGTSTDTQYF
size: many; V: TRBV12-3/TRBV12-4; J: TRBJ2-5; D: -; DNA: TGTGCCAGCAGTTTAAGACTGCCGGCGGAGACCCAGTACTTC; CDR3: CASSLRLPAETQYF
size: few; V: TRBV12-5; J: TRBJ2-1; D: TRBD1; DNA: TGTGCTAGTGACAAGGGGGCGTTCAATGAGCAGTTCTTC; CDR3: CASDKGAFNEQFF
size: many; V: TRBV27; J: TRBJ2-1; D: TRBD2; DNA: TGTGCCAGCAGTCCGGGACTAGCGGGGGGGTTGAATGAGCAGTTCTTC; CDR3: CASSPGLAGGLNEQFF
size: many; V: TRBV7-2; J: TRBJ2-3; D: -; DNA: TGTGCCAGCAGCTCCGGTGGGGGAGGTGCAGATACGCAGTATTTT; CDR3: CASSSGGGGADTQYF
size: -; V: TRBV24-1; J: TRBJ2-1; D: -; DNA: TGTGCCACCAGTGATTTGGCGGCTAGCGCCTACAATGAGCAGTTCTTC; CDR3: CATSDLAASAYNEQFF
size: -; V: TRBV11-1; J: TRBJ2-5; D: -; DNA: TGTGCCAGCAGCTTAGGAGGGTGGTCAAGCGGGTCGTTGGAGACCCAGTACTTC; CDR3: CASSLGGWSSGSLETQYF
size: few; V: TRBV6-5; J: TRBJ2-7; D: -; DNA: TGTGCCAGCAGTTACTCTTTGGAATCCTACGAGCAGTACTTC; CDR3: CASSYSLESYEQYF
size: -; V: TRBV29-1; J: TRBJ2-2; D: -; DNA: TGCAGCGCCCCAGCCGGGTCGAACACCGGGGAGCTGTTTTTT; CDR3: CSAPAGSNTGELFF
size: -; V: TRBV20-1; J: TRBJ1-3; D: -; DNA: TGCAGTGCTTCGGACAAGCTGAGCTCTGGAAACACCATATATTTT; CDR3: CSASDKLSSGNTIYF
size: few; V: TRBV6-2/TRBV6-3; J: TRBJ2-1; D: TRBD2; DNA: TGTGCCAGCAGTTACGGGGTAGCGGGGGACCGCTCCTACAATGAGCAGTTCTTC; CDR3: CASSYGVAGDRSYNEQFF
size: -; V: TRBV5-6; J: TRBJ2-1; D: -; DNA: TGTGCCAGCAGCTTTGACTGGAGCTCCTACAATGAGCAGTTCTTC; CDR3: CASSFDWSSYNEQFF